These 5 T cell receptor beta chains were sequenced from one sample in a study of cytomegalovirus exposure and HLA in healthy donors (dated by TCRdb to the late 2010s). Libraries were built with the immunoSEQ multiplex PCR assay. The multiplex PCR relied on a mix of 60 forward primers for TCR Vbeta segments and 13 reverse primers for TCR Jbeta segments. Sourced from immuneACCESS, this table was stored by TCRdb with only in-frame sequences that have V and J called. A share of the clones is absent; for the studies checked, an unresolved V gene accounts for under half, and the remainder has no known explanation. The sample table includes approximately 110,000 clones. The ten top clones hold 6.8% of the sample. Sequenced: PBMCs. The receptors were gathered from a man in his forties in good health and CMV-seropositive.

The rearrangement joins TRBV4-3 to TRBJ1-4; TRBD1 aligns across 7 bases. This CDR3 region has 14 residues. Unmatched junction bases numbered 7, after V lost 4 bases and J lost 8 bases. Germline CDR1 and CDR2: LGHNA and YSLEER. CDR3 bases: TGCGCCAGCAGCCCCTATCAGACAGGGGAAAAACTGTTTTTT. This codes for CASSPYQTGEKLFF.

The chain combines TRBV30 with TRBJ1-4; 7 bases line up with TRBD1. Losses at the gene ends were 1 base for V and 6 bases for J; bases not matched to a gene: 5. This CDR3 spans 14 amino acids. The germline gives CDR1 GTSNPN, CDR2 SVGIG (reference sequence). CDR3 sequence: CAWSADRDYEKLFF. In DNA, the CDR3 is TGTGCCTGGAGTGCAGACAGGGATTATGAAAAACTGTTTTTT.

This chain connects TRBV5-1 to TRBJ2-7; D might be TRBD2 (5 bases). The CDR3 runs to 14 residues. V gave up 0 bases and J gave up 6 bases, with 13 bases separating them. The germline CDR1 and CDR2 sequences are SGHRS and YFSETQ. CDR3 bases: TGCGCCAGCAGCTTGGGACCTGGCGAGGGCGAGCAGTACTTC. Protein: CASSLGPGEGEQYF.

This chain links TRBV25-1 with TRBJ2-2; 8 bases match TRBD2. Germline trimming cut 1 base from V and 7 bases from J; bases unmatched to any gene: 11. The germline V gene encodes CDR1 MGHDK and CDR2 SYGVNS. The CDR3 has 17 residues. Here the CDR3 reads CASSEFYGTSDFGELFF. The CDR3 coding sequence is TGTGCCAGCAGTGAATTCTACGGGACTAGTGATTTCGGGGAGCTGTTTTTT.

The chain is built from TRBV27 and TRBJ2-7; D not resolved. The V gene lost 4 bases and the J gene lost 2 bases, with 15 bases spanning the gap. Germline CDR1 and CDR2: MNHEY and SMNVEV (reference sequence). The CDR3 totals 15 residues. In DNA, the CDR3 is TGTGCCAGCAGTTCCCGGCAGGAAGTTCCCTACGAGCAGTACTTC. It specifies CASSSRQEVPYEQYF.